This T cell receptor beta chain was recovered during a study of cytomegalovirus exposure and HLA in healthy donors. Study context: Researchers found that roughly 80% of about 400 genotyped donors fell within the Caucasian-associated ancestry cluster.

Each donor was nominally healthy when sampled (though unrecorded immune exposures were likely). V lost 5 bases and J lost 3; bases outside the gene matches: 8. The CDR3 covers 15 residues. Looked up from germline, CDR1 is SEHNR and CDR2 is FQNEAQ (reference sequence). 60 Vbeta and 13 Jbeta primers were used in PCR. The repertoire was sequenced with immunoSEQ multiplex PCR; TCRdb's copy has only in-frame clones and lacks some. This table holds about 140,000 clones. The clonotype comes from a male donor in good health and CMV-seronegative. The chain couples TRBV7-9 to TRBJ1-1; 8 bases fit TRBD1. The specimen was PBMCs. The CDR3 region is CASSTEQGVHTEAFF. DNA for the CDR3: TGTGCCAGCAGCACTGAACAGGGGGTACACACTGAAGCTTTCTTT.